This T cell receptor (beta chain) was obtained from a study of PD-1 blockade in classical Hodgkin lymphoma (dated by TCRdb to the early 2020s). Some background on the complete study: Nivolumab dosing was 3 mg/kg intravenously every 2 weeks, continuing until either disease progression or unacceptable toxicity. The study used CyTOF and TCR beta sequencing to define a peripheral blood immune signature of response to PD-1 blockade in classical Hodgkin lymphoma.

Broader findings and caveats from the paper: Newly diagnosed patients were reported to have lower baseline TCR diversity than healthy donors, and relapsed/refractory patients were reported to have lower baseline TCR diversity still. Patients starting nivolumab less than 1 year after ASCT had lower diversity and were excluded from later analyses to avoid confounding by immune reconstitution. Among trial patients, those achieving complete response had baseline diversity similar to that of newly diagnosed patients, while diversity was significantly lower in partial responders and progressors. The study was restricted to a single clinical trial cohort, and the causes of repertoire differences, possibly disease activity or prior therapy, were left undefined. By C4D1, a significant rise was seen in CD4+ TCR diversity but not in CD8+ TCR diversity (p=0.0027 vs p=0.16), and the rise was most apparent among complete responders (p=0.02).

This clone was observed a few times. No cognate antigen has been identified for it. Base qualities are not recorded, but no much larger clone differs from it by a single base. Taken with the paper, the label for time point translates to: cycle 1 day 1 (C1D1), immediately before nivolumab initiation. Every trial patient had relapsed after autologous stem cell transplantation, and cohorts A, B and C differed in prior brentuximab vedotin exposure. The trial cohort was composed of around 60 patients with relapsed/refractory classical Hodgkin lymphoma, for whom complete response, partial response or progressive disease was recorded as best overall response. Single-agent nivolumab was administered to trial patients in the multi-cohort phase II CheckMate 205 trial. Best overall response was determined by an independent review committee according to the 2007 International Working Group response criteria. Trial PBMCs were obtained immediately prior to nivolumab initiation (C1D1) and on therapy at cycle 2 day 1 and cycle 4 day 1. After peripheral blood was drawn into 8 mL Vacutainer Cell Preparation Tubes, PBMCs were isolated by centrifugation and then cryopreserved.

V and J are trimmed by 0 bases and 7 bases, and the gene matches miss 7 bases of the junction. The germline V gene supplies CDR1 MGHRA and CDR2 YSYEKL. Including the terminal cysteine and phenylalanine, the CDR3 comprises 17 residues. The DNA shown is the 51-base CDR3, in frame from base 1. The Qiagen DNeasy kit was used to extract genomic DNA both from unsorted PBMCs and from the negatively selected CD4+ and CD8+ fractions. Amplification of TCR beta CDR3 regions was done by immunoSEQ multiplex PCR with primers that anneal to V and J segments. Amplification bias was minimized using a synthetic immune receptor repertoire, and residual bias was removed computationally after sequencing. The authors' analysis ran thus. Repertoire diversity was quantified as the Shannon entropy index using custom Python scripts. Unsorted, CD4+ and CD8+ repertoires were analyzed separately, except in combined analyses where CD4+ and CD8+ sequences were merged in silico. A clone counted as expanded when the clone's frequency after treatment rose at least 2-fold relative to C1D1, and clones undetected at baseline were given a pseudocount of 0.5. Clones with 0 or 1 copy at C1D1 were defined as singleton clones, while clones with 2 or more copies were defined as non-singleton clones. Clones expanded in unsorted samples were annotated as CD4+, CD8+ or unknown by matching protein sequences in sorted samples from the same patient. Wilcoxon tests on paired samples were used to test diversity changes from C1D1 to C4D1. Entries here come from immuneACCESS through TCRdb and include only in-frame sequences with V and J called. Some clones fail to appear in such tables; in the studies checked, an unresolved V gene covers under half of the shortfall, and the cause of the remainder is unknown. The V and J calls and clone size were taken over from that table, and D and trimming were inferred from the DNA. Within this sample are roughly 14,000 clones, with around 64% of them counted one time only. Around 10% of the sample is taken by the ten largest.

The material was peripheral blood mononuclear cells (PBMCs), obtained at baseline. In this chain, TRBV4-1 is recombined with TRBJ2-1; 12 central nucleotides agree with TRBD2. The TCR comes from a human donor with classical Hodgkin lymphoma. The CDR3 region: CASSQDLTSGSYNEQFF. The nucleotides read TGCGCCAGCAGCCAAGATCTGACTAGCGGGAGTTATAATGAGCAGTTCTTC.